This entry lists 26 T cell receptor beta chains sequenced from one sample in a study of cytomegalovirus exposure and HLA in healthy donors. PCR was performed using 60 Vbeta and 13 Jbeta primers. Data came from immunoSEQ multiplex PCR; TCRdb stores just in-frame clones and leaves some out. This table has some 150,000 clones, roughly 79% appearing once. Sequencing used PBMCs. All receptors derive from a woman aged 18 to 35 in good health and CMV-seropositive.

The chain combines TRBV7-9 with TRBJ1-6; a possible D gene is TRBD1 (5 bases). Germline V CDR1 and CDR2: SEHNR, FQNEAQ (reference sequence). V shed 5 bases and J shed 0 bases, with 14 bases lying between them. The CDR3 loop spans 17 amino acids. CDR3 sequence reads: CASSQGGGSSYNSPLHF. The DNA of the CDR3 is TGTGCCAGCAGCCAAGGTGGGGGGAGCTCCTATAATTCACCCCTCCACTTT.

The genes are TRBV25-1 and TRBJ2-5, with D perhaps matching TRBD2 (5 bases). This CDR3 is built from 16 residues. The V and J ends lost 5 bases and 4 bases respectively, with 20 bases between them. Germline assignment: CDR1 MGHDK and CDR2 SYGVNS. CDR3 DNA sequence: TGTGCCAGCAGTAAAAGTTGGTCTCCCCGGGGAGAGACCCAGTACTTC. Encoded protein: CASSKSWSPRGETQYF.

This clone was detected only a few times. The chain is built from TRBV5-1 and TRBJ1-2, with D perhaps TRBD1 (6 bases). The germline V and J ends were trimmed by 3 bases and 3 bases, with 12 bases remaining between them. CDR1 is SGHRS, CDR2 YFSETQ, per germline. The CDR3 is 14 residues long. The CDR3 loop reads CASSWGGQDYGYTF. DNA of the CDR3: TGCGCCAGCAGCTGGGGGGGACAAGACTATGGCTACACCTTC.

The rearrangement uses TRBV11-2 and TRBJ2-1; D may be TRBD2 (5 bases). V lost 4 bases and J lost 16, with 20 bases in between. Looked up from germline, CDR1 is SGHAT and CDR2 is FQNNGV. This CDR3 region has 13 residues. The CDR3 DNA is TGTGCCAGCAGCTCCTACTTTTCATCGGGGAAATTCTTC. Amino acid sequence: CASSSYFSSGKFF.

V usage is TRBV5-1 and J usage is TRBJ2-2; TRBD2 matches at 7 bases. Germline assignment: CDR1 SGHRS and CDR2 YFSETQ. The junction had 6 bases not matched to a gene; V was cut back by 4 bases and J by 3 bases. The CDR3 has 15 residues. This chain's CDR3 is CASSAAGPHTGELFF. In nucleotides, the CDR3 is TGCGCCAGCAGCGCAGCGGGACCTCACACCGGGGAGCTGTTTTTT.

The chain uses TRBV7-2 and TRBJ2-3; 16 positions agree with TRBD2. V lost 1 base to trimming and J lost 8 bases; unmatched junction nucleotides: 9. The CDR3 loop spans 18 amino acids. Germline V gene sequence: CDR1 SGHTA, CDR2 FQGNSA. The CDR3 sequence: CASSLVGTSGGAGGTQYF. CDR3 DNA: TGTGCCAGCAGCTTAGTTGGGACTAGCGGGGGGGCCGGTGGTACGCAGTATTTT.

This clone showed up just a few times. The rearrangement uses TRBV11-2 and TRBJ1-1; tentatively, D is TRBD1 (5 bases). CDR1 and CDR2 from the germline V gene are SGHAT and FQNNGV. CDR3 length: 15 residues. Trimming pared 6 bases from V and 1 base from J, leaving 15 bases between. The CDR3: CASSYSLTANTEAFF. DNA of the CDR3: TGTGCCAGCAGTTACTCGTTGACAGCGAACACTGAAGCTTTCTTT.

This clone was recorded only once. This chain joins TRBV27 and TRBJ2-3, with D maybe TRBD2 (5 bases). This CDR3 spans 17 amino acids. V was pared by 5 bases and J by 2 bases, with 20 bases between. Germline CDR1 and CDR2: MNHEY and SMNVEV (reference sequence). The CDR3 bases are TGTGCCAGCAGTCCTCTGGCGGGTCCCCTCAACACAGATACGCAGTATTTT. It encodes CASSPLAGPLNTDTQYF.

In its sample, this clone was seen once. The CDR3 spells CATSSSGTVNTEAFF. The CDR3 bases are TGTGCCACCAGCTCCAGCGGGACTGTGAACACTGAAGCTTTCTTT. The genes are TRBV15 and TRBJ1-1; a weak D match, TRBD1 (5 bases). The CDR3 contains 15 residues. CDR1 is LNHNV and CDR2 is YYDKDF in the germline V gene (reference sequence). V shed 5 bases and J shed 0 bases, with 13 bases lying between them.

The J gene is TRBJ2-3, the V gene TRBV7-2, with 11 bases identical to TRBD2. V was pared by 5 bases and J by 4 bases, with 2 bases of the junction left unmatched. The CDR3 is made up of 14 amino acids. Germline CDR1 and CDR2: SGHTA and FQGNSA. CDR3 DNA sequence: TGTGCCAGCAGCCTGGGACTAGCGGCAGATACGCAGTATTTT. As protein: CASSLGLAADTQYF.

The rearrangement joins TRBV27 to TRBJ2-1, with D hard to call. The V gene lost 2 bases and the J gene lost 5 bases, with 16 bases spanning the gap. CDR3 size: 16 residues. Germline values: CDR1 MNHEY, CDR2 SMNVEV (reference sequence). The CDR3 protein is CASSLVYRRNDNEQFF. The CDR3 region has the DNA TGTGCCAGCAGTTTAGTGTACAGAAGGAACGACAATGAGCAGTTCTTC.

This clone was found a few times. The V and J genes are TRBV14 and TRBJ1-4, with no clear D. Per germline, CDR1 SGHDN and CDR2 FVKESK. The CDR3 spans 12 residues. With 0 bases removed from V and 13 bases from J, the gap between germline ends came to 9 bases. The CDR3 loop is CASSQDIRRLFF. In DNA, the CDR3 is TGTGCCAGCAGCCAAGATATCCGGAGACTGTTTTTT.

The V gene is TRBV4-1, the J gene TRBJ1-6; possibly TRBD1 for D (6 bases). CDR1 and CDR2 from the germline V gene are MGHRA and YSYEKL. V lost 5 bases to trimming and J lost 0 bases, with 14 bases between them. The CDR3 covers 17 residues. CDR3 bases: TGCGCCAGCAGCGCCACCGGGACAACCTCCTATAATTCACCCCTCCACTTT. It translates to CASSATGTTSYNSPLHF.

This chain uses TRBV25-1 with TRBJ1-2; D unclear. This CDR3 has 16 amino acids. V was clipped by 3 bases and J by 6 bases, with 20 bases between them. Germline CDR1 and CDR2: MGHDK and SYGVNS. The CDR3 loop reads CASSDPGRPLWDGYTF. The DNA for the CDR3 is TGTGCCAGCAGTGATCCCGGGAGACCCCTGTGGGATGGCTACACCTTC.

CDR3 protein: CASSSGTAPIYEQYF. The CDR3, as DNA: TGTGCCAGCAGCTCCGGGACAGCTCCGATCTACGAGCAGTACTTC. This rearrangement joins TRBV5-4 to TRBJ2-7; 7 bases are a match to TRBD1. V was clipped by 3 bases and J by 3 bases; unmatched bases: 9. This CDR3 contains 15 residues. Germline loops: CDR1 SGHNT, CDR2 YYREEE (reference sequence). Full variable domain (missing parts from reference TRBV5-4 and TRBJ2-7): ETGVTQSPTHLIKTRGQQVTLRCSSQSGHNTVSWYQQALGQGPQFIFQYYREEENGRGNFPPRFSGLQFPNYSSELNVNALELDDSALYLCASSSGTAPIYEQYFGPGTRLTVT.

The V and J genes are TRBV10-1 and TRBJ2-7; the D gene is possibly TRBD2 (6 bases). V lost 2 bases, J lost 5 bases, and 13 bases lay in between. This CDR3 is 14 amino acids long. Germline CDR1 reads WNHNN; CDR2 reads SYGVQD (reference sequence). In nucleotides, the CDR3 is TGCGCCAGCAGTGAGCTCGCGGGAAAAGACGAGCAGTACTTC. This encodes CASSELAGKDEQYF.

The sample holds a few counts of this clone. V is TRBV6-4 and J is TRBJ2-2; no firm D call. The CDR3 runs to 14 residues. Germline loops: CDR1 MRHNA, CDR2 SNTAGT. Between the trimmed V and J ends, which lost 5 bases and 1 base, there was a span of 8 bases. The CDR3 loop reads CASSPNLNTGELFF. As DNA, the CDR3 is TGTGCCAGCAGTCCCAACTTGAACACCGGGGAGCTGTTTTTT.

This chain joins TRBV6-5 and TRBJ1-1; D ambiguous. Germline CDR1 MNHEY, CDR2 SVGAGI. The CDR3 length is 14 residues. Between the trimmed V and J ends, which lost 11 bases and 2 bases, there was a span of 18 bases. CDR3 nucleotide sequence: TGTGCCGCCCTCTCCGAGAGTCGAAACACTGAAGCTTTCTTT. It encodes CAALSESRNTEAFF.

J is TRBJ2-5 and V is TRBV11-3, with 9 bases that match TRBD1. Germline values: CDR1 SGHNT, CDR2 YENEEA. The junction had 6 bases not matched to a gene; V was cut back by 2 bases and J by 5 bases. The CDR3 runs 15 residues. The CDR3 reads CASSLTGTGLETQYF. DNA of the CDR3: TGTGCCAGCAGCTTAACTGGGACAGGGTTGGAGACCCAGTACTTC.

The J gene is TRBJ2-7, the V gene TRBV2; possibly TRBD1 for D (6 bases). The CDR3 has 12 residues. Germline V gene lookup returns CDR1 SNHLY and CDR2 FYNNEI. V gave up 10 bases and J gave up 0 bases, with 10 bases separating them. This chain's CDR3 is CATRDTSYEQYF. CDR3 bases: TGTGCCACCCGGGACACCTCCTACGAGCAGTACTTC.

The CDR3 region is CASSVDRGGGLVPDEQYF. CDR3 nucleotides: TGTGCCAGCAGCGTAGATAGGGGGGGAGGGTTAGTCCCCGACGAGCAGTACTTC. The chain employs TRBV9 and TRBJ2-7; D may be TRBD2 (7 bases). The CDR3 has 18 residues. The V end lost 0 bases, the J end lost 5 bases, and 24 bases lay between the germline ends. Looked up from germline, CDR1 is SGDLS and CDR2 is YYNGEE.

The chain joins TRBV10-3 to TRBJ2-3, with D perhaps TRBD1 (6 bases). The CDR3 covers 13 residues. Trimming took off 7 bases at V and 1 base at J, with 9 bases between the two ends. In germline, CDR1 is ENHRY, CDR2 SYGVKD. In DNA form, the CDR3 reads TGTGCCATCAAGGACAGCCGCACAGATACGCAGTATTTT. It translates to CAIKDSRTDTQYF.

This chain connects TRBV6-1 to TRBJ1-5, with D possibly TRBD1 on 6 matching bases. The CDR3 runs 9 residues. Per germline, CDR1 MNHNS and CDR2 SASEGT. V gave up 8 bases and J gave up 14 bases, with 10 bases separating them. CDR3 residues: CASGQLEHF. CDR3 in DNA: TGTGCCAGCGGACAGCTAGAGCATTTT.

The chain links TRBV27 to TRBJ2-7; D is unclear. Germline V gives CDR1 MNHEY, CDR2 SMNVEV (reference sequence). This CDR3 contains 14 residues. Trimming took 5 bases from V and 6 from J, leaving 17 bases between them. Here the CDR3 reads CASSPRGSPPEQYF. The CDR3 nucleotides read TGTGCCAGCAGTCCCAGAGGATCCCCTCCCGAGCAGTACTTC.

This clone was counted only a few times. The V call is TRBV6-4, the J call TRBJ1-2, with D maybe TRBD1 (6 bases). Germline lookup yields CDR1 MRHNA and CDR2 SNTAGT. The CDR3 runs to 14 residues. V was shortened by 4 bases and J by 4 bases, with 13 bases between the two germline ends. The CDR3 bases are TGTGCCAGCAGTGTGGACAGCTCCGGCTATGGCTACACCTTC. Encoded protein: CASSVDSSGYGYTF.

The chain is built from TRBV5-1 and TRBJ2-7; 8 bases agree with TRBD1. The CDR3 runs 17 residues. The V gene's germline CDR1 is SGHRS and CDR2 YFSETQ. Trimming removed 1 base from V and 2 bases from J; junction bases left unmatched: 11. The CDR3 loop is CASSLRIPGGPAYEQYF. The CDR3 region has the DNA TGCGCCAGCAGCTTGCGGATTCCAGGGGGCCCGGCCTACGAGCAGTACTTC.